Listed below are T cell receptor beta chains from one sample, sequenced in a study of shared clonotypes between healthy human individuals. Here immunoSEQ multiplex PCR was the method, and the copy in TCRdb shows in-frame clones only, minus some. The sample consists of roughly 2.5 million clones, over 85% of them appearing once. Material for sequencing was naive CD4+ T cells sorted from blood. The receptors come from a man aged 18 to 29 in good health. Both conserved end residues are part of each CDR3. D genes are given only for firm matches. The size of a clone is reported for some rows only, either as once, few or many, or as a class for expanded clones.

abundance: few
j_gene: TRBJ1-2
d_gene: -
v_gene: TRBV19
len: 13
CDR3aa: CASSVTDGYGYTF
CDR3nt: TGTGCCAGTAGTGTCACGGACGGGTATGGCTACACCTTC

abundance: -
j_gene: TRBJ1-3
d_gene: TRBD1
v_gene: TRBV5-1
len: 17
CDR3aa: CASSFGTGHASGNTIYF
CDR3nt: TGCGCCAGCAGCTTTGGGACAGGTCACGCCTCTGGAAACACCATATATTTT

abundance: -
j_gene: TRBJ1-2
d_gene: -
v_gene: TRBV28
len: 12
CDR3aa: CASSFSNYGYTF
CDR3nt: TGTGCCAGCAGTTTTTCTAACTATGGCTACACCTTC

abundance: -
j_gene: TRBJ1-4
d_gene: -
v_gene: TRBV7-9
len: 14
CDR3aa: CASSFSATNEKLFF
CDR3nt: TGTGCCAGCAGTTTTTCAGCAACTAATGAAAAACTGTTTTTT

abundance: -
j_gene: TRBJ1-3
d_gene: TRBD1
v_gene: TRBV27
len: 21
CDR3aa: CASSLRRGQGFGPTSGNTIYF
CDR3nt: TGTGCCAGCAGTTTACGTAGGGGACAGGGGTTTGGACCCACATCTGGAAACACCATATATTTT

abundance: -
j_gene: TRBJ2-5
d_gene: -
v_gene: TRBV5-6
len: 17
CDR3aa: CASSPLSPGGPGETQYF
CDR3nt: TGTGCCAGCAGCCCCCTCAGTCCCGGGGGGCCGGGGGAGACCCAGTACTTC

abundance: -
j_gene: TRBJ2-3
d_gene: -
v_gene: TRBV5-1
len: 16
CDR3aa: CASSLGFGVRTDTQYF
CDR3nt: TGCGCCAGCAGCTTGGGGTTCGGGGTCCGCACAGATACGCAGTATTTT

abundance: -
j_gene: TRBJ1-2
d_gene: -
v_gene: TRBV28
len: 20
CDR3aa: CASRIRLQGFGPPNNYGYTF
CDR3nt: TGTGCCAGCAGAATCCGCTTACAGGGCTTTGGCCCTCCCAATAACTATGGCTACACCTTC

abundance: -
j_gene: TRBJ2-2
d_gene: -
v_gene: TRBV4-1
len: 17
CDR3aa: CASSGETGWGNTGELFF
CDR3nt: TGCGCCAGCAGCGGGGAAACAGGGTGGGGTAACACCGGGGAGCTGTTTTTT

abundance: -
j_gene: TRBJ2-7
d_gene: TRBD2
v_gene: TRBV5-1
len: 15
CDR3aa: CASSPRTSGSNEQYF
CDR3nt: TGCGCCAGCAGCCCCAGGACTAGCGGGAGCAACGAGCAGTACTTC

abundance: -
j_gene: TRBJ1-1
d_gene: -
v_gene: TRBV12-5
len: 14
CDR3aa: CASGPGTFNTEAFF
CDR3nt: TGTGCTAGTGGCCCGGGGACATTTAACACTGAAGCTTTCTTT

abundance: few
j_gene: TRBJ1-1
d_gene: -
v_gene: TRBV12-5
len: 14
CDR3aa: CASGSETGDTEAFF
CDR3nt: TGTGCTAGTGGTTCAGAGACAGGAGACACTGAAGCTTTCTTT

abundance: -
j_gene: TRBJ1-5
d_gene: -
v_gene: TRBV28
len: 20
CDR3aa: CASSLRVWGRGLGSNQPQHF
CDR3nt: TGTGCCAGCAGTTTAAGAGTATGGGGCAGGGGCCTCGGGAGCAATCAGCCCCAGCATTTT

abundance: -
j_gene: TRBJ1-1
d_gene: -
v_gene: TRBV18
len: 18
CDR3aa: CASSPAWSFDRRDTEAFF
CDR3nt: TGTGCCAGCTCACCCGCGTGGAGTTTCGATAGAAGGGACACTGAAGCTTTCTTT

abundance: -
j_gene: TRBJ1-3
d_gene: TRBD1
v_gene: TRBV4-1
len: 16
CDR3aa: CASSRPEDRGRNTIYF
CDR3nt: TGCGCCAGCAGCCGCCCTGAGGACAGGGGCCGAAACACCATATATTTT

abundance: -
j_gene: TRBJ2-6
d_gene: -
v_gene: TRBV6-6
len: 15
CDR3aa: CASSYGGSGANVLTF
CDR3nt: TGTGCCAGCAGTTACGGGGGATCCGGGGCCAACGTCCTGACTTTC

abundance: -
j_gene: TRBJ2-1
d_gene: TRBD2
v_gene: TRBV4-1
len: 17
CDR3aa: CASSQEGSGRITNEQFF
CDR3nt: TGCGCCAGCAGCCAAGAGGGGAGCGGGAGGATTACCAATGAGCAGTTCTTC

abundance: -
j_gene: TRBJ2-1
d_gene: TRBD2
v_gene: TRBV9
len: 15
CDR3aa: CASSVGTSGLDEQFF
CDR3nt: TGTGCCAGCAGCGTGGGGACTAGCGGGTTGGATGAGCAGTTCTTC

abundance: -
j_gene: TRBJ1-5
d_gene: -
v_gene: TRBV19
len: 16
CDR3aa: CASSIFVYREHQPQHF
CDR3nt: TGTGCCAGTAGTATTTTTGTTTACAGGGAGCATCAGCCCCAGCATTTT

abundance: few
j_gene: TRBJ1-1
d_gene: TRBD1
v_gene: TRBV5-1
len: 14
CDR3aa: CASSLEGGYTEAFF
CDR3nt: TGCGCCAGCAGCTTGGAAGGGGGCTACACTGAAGCTTTCTTT

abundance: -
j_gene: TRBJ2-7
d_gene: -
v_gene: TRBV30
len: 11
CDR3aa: CAWSYLYEQYF
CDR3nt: TGTGCCTGGAGTTATCTTTACGAGCAGTACTTC

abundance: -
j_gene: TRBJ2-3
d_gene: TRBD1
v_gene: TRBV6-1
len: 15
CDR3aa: CASTIDRGRTDTQYF
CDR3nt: TGTGCCAGCACTATAGACAGGGGGCGGACAGATACGCAGTATTTT

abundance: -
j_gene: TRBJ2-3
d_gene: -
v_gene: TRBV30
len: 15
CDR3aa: CAWSVAISGRDTQYF
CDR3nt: TGTGCCTGGAGTGTAGCTATAAGTGGCCGGGATACGCAGTATTTT

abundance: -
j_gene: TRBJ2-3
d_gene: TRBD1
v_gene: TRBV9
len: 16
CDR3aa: CASSTPAGTGHDTQYF
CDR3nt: TGTGCCAGCAGCACCCCTGCCGGGACAGGCCACGATACGCAGTATTTT

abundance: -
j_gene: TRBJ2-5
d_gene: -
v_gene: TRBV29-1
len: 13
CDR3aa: CSVLGPLQETQYF
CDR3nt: TGCAGCGTTCTAGGACCGTTACAAGAGACCCAGTACTTC

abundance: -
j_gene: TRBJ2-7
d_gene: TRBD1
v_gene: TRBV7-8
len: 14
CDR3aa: CASSRTGSSYEQYF
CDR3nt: TGTGCCAGCAGCCGGACAGGGAGCTCCTACGAGCAGTACTTC

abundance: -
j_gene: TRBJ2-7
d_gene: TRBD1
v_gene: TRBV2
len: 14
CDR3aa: CASSKGQGAYEQYF
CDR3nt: TGTGCCAGCTCGAAGGGACAGGGGGCGTACGAGCAGTACTTC

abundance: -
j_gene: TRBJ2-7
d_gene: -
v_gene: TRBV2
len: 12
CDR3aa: CASTQESYEQYF
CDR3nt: TGTGCCAGCACTCAGGAATCCTACGAGCAGTACTTC